This T cell receptor (beta chain) came from a study of T cell responses to AZD1222 COVID-19 vaccine. Generated by immunoSEQ multiplex PCR, the TCRdb table keeps only in-frame clones and is missing some. The sample records approximately 130,000 clones, over 85% being singletons. The germline V gene has CDR1 ENHRY and CDR2 SYGVKD. The CDR3 has 13 residues. Trimming removed 7 bases at V and 8 bases at J, with 12 bases between. The chain recombines TRBV10-3 with TRBJ1-6; D gene unclear. This TCR came from an adult in good health. The sequences come from peripheral blood, collected on day 0 of AZD1222 vaccination. CDR3 sequence reads: CAITREADSPLHF. CDR3 coding DNA: TGTGCCATCACAAGGGAGGCAGATTCACCCCTCCACTTT.